This T cell receptor beta chain derives from a study of cytomegalovirus exposure and HLA in healthy donors. Study in general: Previous work identified roughly 120 million unique TCR beta sequences from about 179 million T cells. Study results and limitations: It was only CMV serostatus that was available as immune exposure information. A few chains linked to CMV were shown in vitro to be specific for CMV antigens.

As concerns this clone: Its target is not known.

In germline, CDR1 is MNHEY, CDR2 SMNVEV (reference sequence). Between the trimmed V and J ends, which lost 2 bases and 2 bases, there was a span of 10 bases. The CDR3 contains 15 residues. Use of 60 Vbeta and 13 Jbeta primers characterized the PCR. TCRdb's table, derived via immunoSEQ multiplex PCR, lists solely in-frame clones and lacks some. The profile shows 85,000 to 100,000 clones, roughly 69% of them singletons. The rearrangement joins TRBV27 to TRBJ2-1; a possible D gene is TRBD2 (6 bases). This receptor was identified in a woman aged 30 to 39 in good health and CMV-seronegative. Sequencing was carried out using PBMCs. CDR3 DNA sequence: TGTGCCAGCAGTTTAGCGGGGCGACCCTACAATGAGCAGTTCTTC. Residues: CASSLAGRPYNEQFF.